This TCR beta chain appears in the sequencing data of a study of regulatory T cells in long-lasting Graves disease. Across the study: For under 3 months, newly diagnosed Graves' patients had been taking antithyroid drugs.

Time point indicated: newly diagnosed GD, antithyroid drugs for less than 3 months. PBMC RNA served as the TCR library source. EDTA tubes received approximately 9.8 milliliters of drawn peripheral blood. iRepertoire HTBI primers and Arm-PCR of CDR3 regions built TCR beta libraries. MiXCR was run by TCRdb on the multiplex PCR reads, yielding one entry per CDR3 protein. The table has under 700,000 distinct CDR3 sequences, 15% to 20% seen once. The V and J ends lost 1 base and 2 bases respectively, with 5 bases between them. The length of the CDR3 is 13 residues. In addition, the sample was reused for a study of T cells in Graves' hyperthyroidism and ophthalmopathy. Turning to that study: A first-round RT-PCR of the TCR CDR3 used the HTBI primer set.

The rearrangement joins TRBV12-3 or TRBV12-4 to TRBJ2-5, with no clear D. The source material was peripheral blood mononuclear cells (PBMCs), sampled at new diagnosis, from a patient treated with antithyroid drugs. The clonotype was recovered from a woman aged 35-65 years with Graves disease. The DNA of the CDR3 is TGTGCCAGCAGTTTAGAGCTTCAAGAGACCCAGTACTTC. This sequence encodes CASSLELQETQYF.